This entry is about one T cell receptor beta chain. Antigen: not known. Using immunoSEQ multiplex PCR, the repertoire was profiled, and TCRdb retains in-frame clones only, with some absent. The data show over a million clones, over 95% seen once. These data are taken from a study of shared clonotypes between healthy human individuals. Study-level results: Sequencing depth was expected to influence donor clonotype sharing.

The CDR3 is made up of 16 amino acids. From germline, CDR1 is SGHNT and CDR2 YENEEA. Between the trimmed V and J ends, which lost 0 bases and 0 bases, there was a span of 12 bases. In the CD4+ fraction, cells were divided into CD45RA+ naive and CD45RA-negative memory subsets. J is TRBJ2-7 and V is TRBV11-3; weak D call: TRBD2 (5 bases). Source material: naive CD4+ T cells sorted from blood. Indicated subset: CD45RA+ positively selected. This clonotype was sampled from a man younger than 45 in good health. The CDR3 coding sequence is TGTGCCAGCAGCTTAGAGGCGGGTAGGAGCTCCTACGAGCAGTACTTC. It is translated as CASSLEAGRSSYEQYF.